What follows are 5 T cell receptor beta chains derived from one specimen sequenced in a study of shared clonotypes between healthy human individuals. Naive CD8 isolation took CD45RO-negative cells positively selected for CCR7 and excluded terminally differentiated effector memory CD45RA+ cells. The repertoire was sequenced with immunoSEQ multiplex PCR; TCRdb's copy has only in-frame clones and lacks some. The table has hundreds of thousands of clones, 98% seen once. Sequencing was performed on naive CD8+ T cells sorted from blood. These receptors originate from a man aged 30 to 45 in good health.

This chain links TRBV5-1 with TRBJ2-1; D perhaps matches TRBD2 (6 bases). Germline CDR1 SGHRS, CDR2 YFSETQ. The CDR3 is 17 amino acids. V dropped 0 bases and J dropped 6 bases, with 19 bases sitting between them. DNA of the CDR3: TGCGCCAGCAGCTTGGAAACCCGACGGGAGTGGCGCAATGAGCAGTTCTTC. Translated, it gives CASSLETRREWRNEQFF.

With respect to this clone: Other DNA sequences in this specimen translate into the identical CDR3. The chain links TRBV29-1 to TRBJ2-7; D could derive from TRBD1 or TRBD2 (5 bases each). The CDR3 consists of 12 residues. V was trimmed by 6 bases and J by 1 base, leaving 10 bases between them. Germline values: CDR1 SQVTM, CDR2 ANQGSEA. As DNA, the CDR3 is TGCAGCGTGGGGACGGTGTCCTACGAGCAGTACTTC. Residues: CSVGTVSYEQYF.

As to this clone: The identical CDR3 is also encoded by other nucleotide sequences in the sample. CDR3 in amino acids: CASSSGNEQFF. In nucleotides, the CDR3 is TGTGCCAGCAGCTCTGGCAATGAGCAGTTCTTC. J is TRBJ2-1 and V is TRBV7-9; D unresolved. This CDR3 has 11 residues. Germline CDR1 SEHNR, CDR2 FQNEAQ (reference sequence). V was clipped by 4 bases and J by 6 bases, with 4 bases between them.

The chain has TRBV27 and TRBJ2-2; D uncertain. Trimming took off 6 bases at V and 1 base at J, with 12 bases between the two ends. The CDR3 totals 15 residues. The V gene's germline CDR1 is MNHEY and CDR2 SMNVEV (reference sequence). CDR3 DNA: TGTGCCAGCAGCTTCGGTTCAAAGAACACCGGGGAGCTGTTTTTT. It translates to CASSFGSKNTGELFF.

This clone occurred once. This rearrangement joins TRBV19 to TRBJ2-6, with 8 bases identical to TRBD1. The CDR3 is 16 residues long. V dropped 3 bases and J dropped 5; count of bases not matched to a gene: 6. The germline V gene encodes CDR1 LNHDA and CDR2 SQIVND (reference sequence). The CDR3 loop is CASSIPDRGRANVLTF. The CDR3 DNA reads TGTGCCAGTAGTATCCCTGACAGGGGAAGGGCCAACGTCCTGACTTTC.